These 6 T cell receptor beta chains came from one sample sequenced in a study of TIL therapy for anti-PD-1-resistant metastatic lung cancer. The immunoSEQ assay was v3. The assay was immunoSEQ multiplex PCR, and TCRdb's table has in-frame clones only and misses some. The table lists fewer than 40,000 clones, 70% to 80% of them singletons. Stated time point: pre-treatment sample, taken before nivolumab and TIL therapy. The sample was blood, taken at baseline. The source of these receptors is a woman aged 25-85 years with non-small cell lung cancer.

V and J are TRBV19 and TRBJ2-5; D perhaps matches TRBD2 (5 bases). The CDR3 sequence is 18 residues long. Trimming removed 5 bases from V and 4 bases from J, with 26 bases in between. The germline CDR1 and CDR2 sequences are LNHDA and SQIVND (reference sequence). The chain's CDR3 is CASSRRTGSTKEAETQYF. The CDR3 DNA reads as TGTGCCAGTAGTCGCCGAACGGGAAGTACAAAAGAGGCAGAGACCCAGTACTTC.

V gene TRBV14 combines with J gene TRBJ2-3; TRBD2 might be the D (6 bases). The ends were cut back, 2 bases at V and 1 base at J, with 10 bases in the middle. This CDR3 spans 15 amino acids. Germline V gene lookup returns CDR1 SGHDN and CDR2 FVKESK. CDR3 in DNA: TGTGCCAGCAGCCAAATCCCGGGAGGCACAGATACGCAGTATTTT. Translated, it gives CASSQIPGGTDTQYF. Full variable domain (outside the CDR3, taken from reference TRBV14 and TRBJ2-3): EAGVTQFPSHSVIEKGQTVTLRCDPISGHDNLYWYRRVMGKEIKFLLHFVKESKQDESGMPNNRFLAERTGGTYSTLKVQPAELEDSGVYFCASSQIPGGTDTQYFGPGTRLTVL.

The chain uses TRBV5-1 and TRBJ2-3; D possibly corresponds to TRBD1 (6 bases). This CDR3 is 16 amino acids long. Germline V gene data show CDR1 as SGHRS and CDR2 as YFSETQ. V was pared by 0 bases and J by 3 bases, with 14 bases between. Here the CDR3 reads CASSLGQVRGTDTQYF. The CDR3 nucleotides read TGCGCCAGCAGCTTGGGGCAGGTCAGGGGAACAGATACGCAGTATTTT.

The DNA for the CDR3 is TGTGCCAGTAGTATCGTGCACCCGAACACCGGGGAGCTGTTTTTT. Its translation: CASSIVHPNTGELFF. This chain uses TRBV19 with TRBJ2-2; D uncertain. V lost 3 bases and J 0 bases, leaving 8 bases between the germline ends. Germline lookup yields CDR1 LNHDA and CDR2 SQIVND (reference sequence). This CDR3 is built from 15 residues.

The chain carries TRBV14 and TRBJ2-3; no clear D gene. The germline V gene encodes CDR1 SGHDN and CDR2 FVKESK. Trimming cost V 3 bases and J 4 bases, with 11 bases left between them. The length of the CDR3 is 14 residues. CDR3 amino acids: CASSQFPPPDTQYF. For the CDR3, the DNA is TGTGCCAGCAGCCAGTTCCCACCCCCAGATACGCAGTATTTT.

The gene calls are TRBV19 and TRBJ1-3; perhaps TRBD1 as D (6 bases). V lost 5 bases and J lost 4, with 15 bases in between. The germline CDR1 and CDR2 sequences are LNHDA and SQIVND (reference sequence). This CDR3 is 15 amino acids long. CDR3 sequence: CASSHGPGAGNTIYF. The CDR3 DNA reads TGTGCCAGTAGTCACGGCCCGGGGGCCGGAAACACCATATATTTT.